This T cell receptor beta chain was observed in a study of T cells after yellow fever vaccination. The study, taken as a whole, reports: Booster samples showed a return of most primary-vaccination clones (roughly 96% CD4, roughly 85% CD8).

By 5'RACE template switching, TCR cDNA was produced, with a universal primer site and UMIs added in the process. TCRdb re-analysed the 5' RACE reads in MiXCR, keeping a single row per CDR3 protein. The sample records around 350,000 distinct CDR3 sequences, 9.5% to 13% being singletons. CDR1 and CDR2 (germline): KGHDR, SFDVKD. With 3 bases removed from V and 7 bases from J, the gap between germline ends came to 15 bases. This CDR3 comprises 15 residues. Concerning this clonotype itself: Its antigen is not known.

The rearrangement joins TRBV24-1 to TRBJ1-5; D possibly corresponds to TRBD1 (5 bases). Sequenced material: PBMCs, taken on the day of the first yellow fever vaccination. The origin of this receptor is a man younger than 35 who received the YFV17D yellow fever vaccine. In DNA form, the CDR3 reads TGTGCCACCAGTGATAACCTCAGGGAAGGGCAGCCCCAGCATTTT. This sequence encodes CATSDNLREGQPQHF.